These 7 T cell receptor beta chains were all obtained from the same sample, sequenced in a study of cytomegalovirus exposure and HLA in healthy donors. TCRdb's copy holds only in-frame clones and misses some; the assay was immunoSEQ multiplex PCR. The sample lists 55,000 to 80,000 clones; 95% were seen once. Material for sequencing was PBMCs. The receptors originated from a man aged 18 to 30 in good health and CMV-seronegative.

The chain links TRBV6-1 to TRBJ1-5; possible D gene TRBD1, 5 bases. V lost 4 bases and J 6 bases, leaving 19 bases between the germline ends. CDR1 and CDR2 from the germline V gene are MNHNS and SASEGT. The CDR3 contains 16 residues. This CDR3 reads CASSVLSGRAGQPQHF. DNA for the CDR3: TGTGCCAGCAGTGTTTTGAGTGGCAGGGCCGGTCAGCCCCAGCATTTT.

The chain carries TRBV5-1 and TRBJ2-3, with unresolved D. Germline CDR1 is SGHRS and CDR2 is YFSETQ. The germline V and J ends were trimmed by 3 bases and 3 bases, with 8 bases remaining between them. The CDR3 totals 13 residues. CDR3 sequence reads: CASSSTVTDTQYF. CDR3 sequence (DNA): TGCGCCAGCAGCTCAACGGTAACAGATACGCAGTATTTT.

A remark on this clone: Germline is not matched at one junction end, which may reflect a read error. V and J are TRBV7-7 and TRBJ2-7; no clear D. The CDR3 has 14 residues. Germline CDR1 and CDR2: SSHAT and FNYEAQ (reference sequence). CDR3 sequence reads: CASSSTENSYEQYF. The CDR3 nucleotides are TGTGCTAGCAGCTCTACAGAGAATTCCTACGAGCAGTACTTC.

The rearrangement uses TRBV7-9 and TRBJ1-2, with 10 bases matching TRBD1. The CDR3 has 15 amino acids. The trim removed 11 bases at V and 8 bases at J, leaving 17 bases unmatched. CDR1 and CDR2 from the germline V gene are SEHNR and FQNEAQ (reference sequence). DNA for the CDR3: TGTGCCTACTACGGACCACGGGGGACAGGGGTAGGCTACACCTTC. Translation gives CAYYGPRGTGVGYTF.

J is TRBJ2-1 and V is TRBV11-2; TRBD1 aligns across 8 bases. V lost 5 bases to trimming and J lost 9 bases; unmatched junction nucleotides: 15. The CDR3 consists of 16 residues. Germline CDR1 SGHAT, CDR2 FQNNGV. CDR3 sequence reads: CASSPLGQGGSGEQFF. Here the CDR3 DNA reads TGTGCCAGCAGCCCCCTCGGACAGGGAGGATCTGGTGAGCAGTTCTTC. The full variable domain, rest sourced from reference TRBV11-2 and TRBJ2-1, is EAGVAQSPRYKIIEKRQSVAFWCNPISGHATLYWYQQILGQGPKLLIQFQNNGVVDDSQLPKDRFSAERLKGVDSTLKIQPAKLEDSAVYLCASSPLGQGGSGEQFFGPGTRLTVL.

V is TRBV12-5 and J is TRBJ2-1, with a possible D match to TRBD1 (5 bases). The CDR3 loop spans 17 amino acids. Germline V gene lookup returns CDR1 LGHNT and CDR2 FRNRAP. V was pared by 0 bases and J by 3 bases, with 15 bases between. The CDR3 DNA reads TGTGCTAGTGGTTTGGTAACGGATGCTAGGGGCTACAATGAGCAGTTCTTC. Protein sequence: CASGLVTDARGYNEQFF.

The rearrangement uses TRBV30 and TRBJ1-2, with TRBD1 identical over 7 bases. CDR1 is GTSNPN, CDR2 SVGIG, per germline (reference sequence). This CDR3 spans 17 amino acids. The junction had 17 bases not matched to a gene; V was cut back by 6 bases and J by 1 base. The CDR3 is CACHTARNRGYNYGYTF. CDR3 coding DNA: TGTGCCTGTCACACCGCGAGGAACAGGGGCTATAACTATGGCTACACCTTC.